Sequencing of this T cell receptor beta chain was carried out in a study of blood T cells in healthy people across ages (dated by TCRdb to between 2015 and 2017). About the study as a whole: Template switching captured roughly one uniquely barcoded TCR beta cDNA molecule per two T cells in model experiments. To avoid experimental bias, donors of different ages were randomly spread across the sequencing lanes. Two additional independent replicas of 1 million unique cDNA reads from the same blood draw were analyzed for two donors (one aged 18 to 30 and one aged 80 or older). The study measured age-related changes in TCR beta repertoire diversity using deep sequencing normalized with unique cDNA molecular identifiers. Donors were grouped into four age groups: young (average 16 years), middle-aged (about 40), aged (about 60) and long-lived (around 80). Findings and caveats that apply to the study as a whole: Because donor CMV infection status was unknown, age-related changes in expanded clonotypes were potentially confounded. As age increased, observed TCR beta diversity per million T cells dropped in a roughly linear way, and a significant reduction was already evident by age roughly 36. The long-lived group showed more naive CD4+ T cells, fewer expanded clones and increased TCR diversity than the aged group, suggesting age selection. Bulk unsorted PBMC profiling prevented conclusive comparison of naive and antigen-experienced compartments. A strong correlation was found between observed TCR beta diversity and the percentage of naive T cells measured by flow cytometry. Estimates of total diversity based on one million sequenced T cells were regarded as lower bounds and as underestimates.

Donors were 30 to 45 systemically healthy Caucasian individuals from Russia aged 6 to 90 years. About 9.8 milliliters of peripheral blood were drawn from each donor into EDTA-treated Vacutainer tubes. Ficoll-Paque density-gradient centrifugation was used to isolate PBMCs, with at least 6.5 million per sample. Trizol reagent was used to extract total RNA from the PBMCs, yielding at least 6 micrograms per sample. Naive CD45RAhigh/CD27high T cell percentages were measured by flow cytometry on a PBMC aliquot from every donor. The library was built by means of 5' RACE. Sequencing was performed on an Illumina HiSeq 2500. A second PCR of roughly 7 to 11 cycles was performed with a sample-barcoded 5' primer and a J-beta primer mix. A unique molecular identifier was introduced onto each TCR beta cDNA molecule by a template-switch 5' adaptor carrying 12 random nucleotides. At least 3 million CDR3-containing paired-end reads were obtained from each sample. First-strand cDNA was synthesized from all RNA with the Mint cDNA synthesis kit, primed by a TRBC-specific oligonucleotide. After uracil-DNA glycosylase treatment, a first 18-cycle PCR used universal primers M1SS and BC2_uni_R on all cDNA. The paper's processing steps were these. Normalization of each sample was performed by random selection of 1 million high-quality reads, each carrying a distinct molecular identifier. Instead of being binned into consensus sequences, reads with shared molecular identifiers were discarded. CDR3 identification, clonotype clustering and error correction used MiTCR with a Q25 quality threshold and the strictest error-elimination algorithm. A nonparametric unseen species model with Euler transformation was used to estimate a lower bound on total TCR beta diversity. The public reads were quality trimmed at Q25 with fastp and then assembled into clones with MiXCR by TCRdb, keeping productive beta chains. Merged by CDR3 protein, the rows form single entries marked with the most common genes and DNA. These V and J calls originate from TCRdb's pipeline instead of the authors' own analysis. In this sample the table shows 700,000 or so distinct CDR3 sequences, about 20% of which occur a single time. The top ten clones comprise roughly a fifth of the sample.

The germline V gene (reference sequence) gives CDR1 as DFQATT and CDR2 as SNEGSKA. V drops 7 bases and J drops 2 bases, leaving 10 bases in between. From the cysteine up to the phenylalanine, the CDR3 has a length of 12 residues. The kept DNA is CDR3 alone, 36 bases in frame from the first base. About this clonotype: What this receptor recognizes is not known. Base-call qualities are not available, and no considerably larger clone is one nucleotide away.

This sequence originates from a man aged 65 to 85 in good health. The sequencing input was blood. The chain joins TRBV20-1 to TRBJ2-3; the D region possibly corresponds to TRBD1 (5 bases align). The CDR3 region reads CSVARATDTQYF. The DNA reads TGCAGTGTGGCCAGGGCCACAGATACGCAGTATTTT.